These 19 T cell receptor beta chains were sequenced from one sample in a study of T cell responses to AZD1222 COVID-19 vaccine. The data were produced by immunoSEQ multiplex PCR, yet TCRdb's version contains in-frame clones alone and is incomplete. In the table there are approximately 74,000 clones, around four fifths of which are singletons. Specimen: peripheral blood, collected on day 0 of AZD1222 vaccination. The source of these receptors is an adult in good health.

V usage is TRBV18 and J usage is TRBJ1-6, with D hard to call. The V end was cut by 2 bases, the J end by 7 bases, with 6 bases between. Germline assignment: CDR1 KGHSH and CDR2 LQKENI. This CDR3 has 13 amino acids. CDR3 protein: CASSPALNSPLHF. CDR3 bases: TGTGCCAGCTCACCAGCACTAAATTCACCCCTCCACTTT.

A few counts support this clone. V gene TRBV7-2 combines with J gene TRBJ2-7, with 7 bases that match TRBD2. This CDR3 comprises 14 residues. V lost 0 bases to trimming and J lost 6 bases; unmatched junction nucleotides: 5. Germline loops: CDR1 SGHTA, CDR2 FQGNSA. The CDR3 DNA reads as TGTGCCAGCAGCTTAGCGGGAGGGCCGCGCGAGCAGTACTTC. It yields the protein CASSLAGGPREQYF.

V is TRBV4-1 and J is TRBJ1-4, with a possible D match to TRBD1 (6 bases). This CDR3 comprises 15 residues. V was pared by 4 bases and J by 7 bases, with 16 bases between. Germline-derived CDR1 and CDR2 are MGHRA and YSYEKL. CDR3 loop: CASSLRSGVGEKLFF. CDR3 in DNA: TGCGCCAGCAGCCTGCGTTCAGGGGTGGGTGAAAAACTGTTTTTT.

The chain links TRBV7-3 to TRBJ2-2, with 7 bases identical to TRBD1. This CDR3 spans 16 amino acids. Germline V gene data show CDR1 as SGHTA and CDR2 as FQGTGA. V lost 5 bases, J lost 1 base, and 7 bases stayed unmatched. CDR3 loop: CASSASHRGNTGELFF. In DNA form, the CDR3 reads TGTGCCAGCAGCGCAAGCCACAGGGGGAACACCGGGGAGCTGTTTTTT.

The V gene is TRBV5-1, the J gene TRBJ1-1; TRBD1 is a possible D gene (5 bases). The V and J ends lost 0 bases and 2 bases respectively, with 8 bases between them. Germline V lookup: CDR1 SGHRS, CDR2 YFSETQ. The CDR3 loop spans 14 amino acids. CDR3 sequence reads: CASSLGGTNTEAFF. DNA of the CDR3: TGCGCCAGCAGCTTGGGAGGGACTAACACTGAAGCTTTCTTT.

The chain carries TRBV19 and TRBJ1-6, with TRBD1 matching over 8 bases. CDR3 length: 14 amino acids. The germline gives CDR1 LNHDA, CDR2 SQIVND (reference sequence). V dropped 5 bases and J dropped 10; count of bases not matched to a gene: 7. The CDR3 reads CASSPDRGGSPLHF. In nucleotides, the CDR3 is TGTGCCAGTAGTCCAGACAGGGGAGGATCACCCCTCCACTTT.

This rearrangement joins TRBV5-4 to TRBJ2-1; no clear D. CDR1 SGHNT and CDR2 YYREEE come from the germline V gene (reference sequence). The CDR3 is 13 amino acids. Trimming took 2 bases from V and 5 from J, leaving 8 bases between them. DNA of the CDR3: TGTGCCAGCAGCTTAGCGCCAAACAATGAGCAGTTCTTC. Translated: CASSLAPNNEQFF.

A few counts support this clone. This chain joins TRBV9 and TRBJ2-7; D remains unclear. In germline, CDR1 is SGDLS, CDR2 YYNGEE. Deletions cut 0 bases from V and 5 bases from J, with 12 bases between. The CDR3 extends over 14 amino acids. The CDR3 sequence is CASSVGEARDEQYF. Here the CDR3 DNA reads TGTGCCAGCAGCGTAGGGGAAGCTAGGGACGAGCAGTACTTC.

This chain links TRBV2 with TRBJ1-2, with TRBD1 identical over 7 bases. Germline-derived CDR1 and CDR2 are SNHLY and FYNNEI. Trimming took 8 bases from V and 7 from J; bases not matched to a gene: 7. CDR3 size: 12 residues. The chain's CDR3 is CASAEYRGGYTF. In DNA form, the CDR3 reads TGTGCCAGCGCGGAATACAGGGGTGGCTACACCTTC.

J is TRBJ1-2 and V is TRBV19; D is undetermined. The CDR3 runs to 14 residues. Per germline, CDR1 LNHDA and CDR2 SQIVND (reference sequence). Trimming removed 3 bases at V and 4 bases at J, with 12 bases between. DNA of the CDR3: TGTGCCAGTAGTATTGGCCGAGAACCCTATGGCTACACCTTC. The encoded protein is CASSIGREPYGYTF. Based on the CDR3 plus reference TRBV19 and TRBJ1-2, the full variable domain is DGGITQSPKYLFRKEGQNVTLSCEQNLNHDAMYWYRQDPGQGLRLIYYSQIVNDFQKGDIAEGYSVSREKKESFPLTVTSAQKNPTAFYLCASSIGREPYGYTFGSGTRLTVV.

The CDR3 reads CASSAAGSEAFF. The CDR3 DNA follows: TGTGCCAGCAGCGCCGCGGGGAGTGAAGCTTTCTTT. The chain couples TRBV9 to TRBJ1-1; D is undetermined. Trimming took 3 bases from V and 7 from J, leaving 10 bases between them. This CDR3 has 12 residues. From germline, CDR1 is SGDLS and CDR2 YYNGEE.

The rearrangement joins TRBV7-8 to TRBJ2-3; 9 nucleotides align to TRBD2. The CDR3 spans 17 residues. The germline CDR1 and CDR2 sequences are SGHVS and FQNEAQ. The junction had 14 bases not matched to a gene; V was cut back by 7 bases and J by 3 bases. CDR3 residues: CASILRGGGVGTDTQYF. The CDR3 DNA follows: TGTGCCAGCATATTGCGGGGGGGCGGTGTCGGGACAGATACGCAGTATTTT.

V is TRBV7-9 and J is TRBJ2-1; no clear D gene. From germline, CDR1 is SEHNR and CDR2 FQNEAQ (reference sequence). The germline V and J ends were trimmed by 3 bases and 3 bases, with 6 bases remaining between them. The CDR3 consists of 13 residues. CDR3 sequence: CASSLNSYNEQFF. For the CDR3, the DNA is TGTGCCAGCAGCTTGAACAGCTACAATGAGCAGTTCTTC.

The genes are TRBV4-3 and TRBJ1-2; D remains unclear. The V end was cut by 0 bases, the J end by 8 bases, with 13 bases between. The CDR3 is 14 residues long. Germline-derived CDR1 and CDR2 are LGHNA and YSLEER. The CDR3 spells CASSQDAGYKGYTF. The CDR3 nucleotides are TGCGCCAGCAGCCAAGATGCCGGGTATAAGGGCTACACCTTC.

The rearrangement joins TRBV19 to TRBJ2-3; TRBD2 matches at 7 bases. V dropped 0 bases and J dropped 6; count of bases not matched to a gene: 6. CDR3 size: 15 residues. Germline lookup yields CDR1 LNHDA and CDR2 SQIVND (reference sequence). This chain's CDR3 is CASSIDLNGGDTQYF. CDR3 nucleotides: TGTGCCAGTAGTATAGATCTTAACGGGGGGGATACGCAGTATTTT.

The V gene is TRBV27, the J gene TRBJ1-1; D gene unclear. V gave up 4 bases and J gave up 0 bases, with 6 bases separating them. The CDR3 runs to 13 residues. CDR1 MNHEY and CDR2 SMNVEV come from the germline V gene (reference sequence). The CDR3, as DNA: TGTGCCAGCAGTTCTGGGATGAACACTGAAGCTTTCTTT. Translated, it gives CASSSGMNTEAFF.

This rearrangement joins TRBV6-2 or TRBV6-3 to TRBJ2-7; D perhaps matches TRBD2 (5 bases). V lost 0 bases to trimming and J lost 6 bases, with 12 bases between them. The CDR3 totals 14 residues. Germline V gene lookup returns CDR1 MNHEY and CDR2 SVGEGT. The CDR3 DNA reads TGTGCCAGCAGTTACTCAACGGACGGGATCGAGCAGTACTTC. It translates to CASSYSTDGIEQYF.

V gene TRBV18 combines with J gene TRBJ1-2; TRBD1 matches 9 bases. The CDR3 covers 17 residues. The V segment lost 2 bases and the J segment 5 bases; nucleotides outside the gene matches: 12. In germline, CDR1 is KGHSH, CDR2 LQKENI. In nucleotides, the CDR3 is TGTGCCAGCTCACCATCCTGGACAGGGGAGTTTGAGTATGGCTACACCTTC. Encoded protein: CASSPSWTGEFEYGYTF.

The V call is TRBV11-2, the J call TRBJ1-3; D uncertain. Per germline, CDR1 SGHAT and CDR2 FQNNGV. The CDR3 sequence is 14 residues long. V was trimmed by 0 bases and J by 3 bases, leaving 6 bases between them. CDR3 nucleotides: TGTGCCAGCAGCTTAGAGGCGGTTGGAAACACCATATATTTT. It specifies CASSLEAVGNTIYF.